This entry describes one T cell receptor (beta chain). The data are from a study of CD8 T cells in Susac syndrome. The RNA input was roughly 0.45 to 1 ug, and it was reverse transcribed with random hexamers. Each CDR3 protein gets one entry after TCRdb re-called the immunoSEQ multiplex PCR reads with MiXCR. Here the sample spans about 160,000 distinct CDR3 sequences, roughly 94% being singletons. The multiple sclerosis controls were treatment-naive patients affected by stable or active relapsing-remitting disease. Germline CDR1 is SGHTA and CDR2 is FQGNSA. J lost 6 bases, V lost 5 bases, and 12 bases had no gene match. The CDR3 runs to 15 residues.

This receptor was identified in a human donor with multiple sclerosis. This rearrangement joins TRBV7-2 to TRBJ2-7, with 8 bases that match TRBD2. Material: CD4+ T cells from PBMCs. The CDR3 spells CASSPRLSGSGEQYF. The CDR3 DNA reads TGTGCCAGCAGCCCTAGACTAAGCGGGAGTGGCGAGCAGTACTTC.